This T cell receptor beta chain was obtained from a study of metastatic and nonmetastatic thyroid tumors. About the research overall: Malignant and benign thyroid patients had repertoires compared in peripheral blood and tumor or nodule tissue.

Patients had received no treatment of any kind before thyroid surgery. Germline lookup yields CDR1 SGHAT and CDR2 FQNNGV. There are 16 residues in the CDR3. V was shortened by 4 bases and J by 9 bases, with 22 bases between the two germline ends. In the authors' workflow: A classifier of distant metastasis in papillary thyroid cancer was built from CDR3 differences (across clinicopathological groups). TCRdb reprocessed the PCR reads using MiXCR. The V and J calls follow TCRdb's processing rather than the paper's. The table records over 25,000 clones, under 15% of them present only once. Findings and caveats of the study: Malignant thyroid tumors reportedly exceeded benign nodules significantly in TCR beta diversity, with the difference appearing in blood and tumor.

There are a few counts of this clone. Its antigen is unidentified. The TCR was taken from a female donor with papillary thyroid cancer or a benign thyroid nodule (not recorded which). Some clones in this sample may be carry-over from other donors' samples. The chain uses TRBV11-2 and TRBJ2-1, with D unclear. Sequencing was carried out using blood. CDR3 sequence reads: CASSSLYRMADSEQFF. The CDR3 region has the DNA TGTGCCAGCAGCTCTCTTTACCGGATGGCTGATAGTGAGCAGTTCTTC.